Shown below are 2 T cell receptor beta chains from a single sample sequenced in a study of cytomegalovirus exposure and HLA in healthy donors. This PCR relied on a set of 60 Vbeta primers and 13 Jbeta primers. The assay was immunoSEQ multiplex PCR, and TCRdb's table has in-frame clones only and misses some. This table has fewer than 110,000 clones, approximately 64% appearing once. Sequenced sample: PBMCs. The receptors come from a woman in her forties or fifties in good health and CMV-seronegative.

As to this clone: Germline and junction disagree at one end, which may indicate a read error. V usage is TRBV7-7 and J usage is TRBJ2-5; 7 bases fit TRBD2. The germline V gene encodes CDR1 SSHAT and CDR2 FNYEAQ (reference sequence). CDR3 length equals 14 residues. CDR3 sequence (DNA): TGTGCTAGCAGCTCACTAGCGAAGAAAGAGACCCAGTACTTC. This gives the protein CASSSLAKKETQYF. The full variable domain, in which reference TRBV7-7 and TRBJ2-5 provide the parts outside the CDR3, is GAGVSQSPRYKVTKRGQDVTLRCDPISSHATLYWYQQALGQGPEFLTYFNYEAQPDKSGLPSDRFSAERPEGSISTLTIQRTEQRDSAMYRCASSSLAKKETQYFGPGTRLLVL.

V is TRBV28 and J is TRBJ1-5, with D possibly matching TRBD1 (6 bases). Trimming pared 1 base from V and 7 bases from J, leaving 23 bases between. In germline, CDR1 is MDHEN, CDR2 SYDVKM. The CDR3 is 18 amino acids. Here the CDR3 reads CASSLSGRRGRGGQPQHF. The DNA for the CDR3 is TGTGCCAGCAGTTTATCGGGAAGACGGGGCAGGGGAGGGCAGCCCCAGCATTTT.